The present TCR beta chain was sequenced within a study of shared clonotypes between healthy human individuals. Findings and limits, study-wide: Researchers found naive subsets generally carried larger estimated richness than memory subsets.

CDR1 and CDR2 (germline): SQVTM, ANQGSEA. V lost 4 bases and J lost 8, with 12 bases in between. This CDR3 has 12 residues. Data came from immunoSEQ multiplex PCR; TCRdb stores just in-frame clones and leaves some out. The sample lists around 560,000 clones, 85% to 95% seen once, with around 0.11% in the top ten. On this clone itself: Its target is not known.

Naive CD8 cells, CD45RO-negative and positively selected for CCR7, excluded terminally differentiated effector memory CD45RA+ cells. Donors comprised only Caucasian adults living in Nashville, Tennessee. The TCR was taken from a woman in her thirties in good health. This sequence joins TRBV29-1 and TRBJ2-1; unclear D gene. Material: naive CD8+ T cells sorted from blood. The CDR3 nucleotides are TGCAGCGTTGCCCAGGATGGCGATGAGCAGTTCTTC. Protein product: CSVAQDGDEQFF.